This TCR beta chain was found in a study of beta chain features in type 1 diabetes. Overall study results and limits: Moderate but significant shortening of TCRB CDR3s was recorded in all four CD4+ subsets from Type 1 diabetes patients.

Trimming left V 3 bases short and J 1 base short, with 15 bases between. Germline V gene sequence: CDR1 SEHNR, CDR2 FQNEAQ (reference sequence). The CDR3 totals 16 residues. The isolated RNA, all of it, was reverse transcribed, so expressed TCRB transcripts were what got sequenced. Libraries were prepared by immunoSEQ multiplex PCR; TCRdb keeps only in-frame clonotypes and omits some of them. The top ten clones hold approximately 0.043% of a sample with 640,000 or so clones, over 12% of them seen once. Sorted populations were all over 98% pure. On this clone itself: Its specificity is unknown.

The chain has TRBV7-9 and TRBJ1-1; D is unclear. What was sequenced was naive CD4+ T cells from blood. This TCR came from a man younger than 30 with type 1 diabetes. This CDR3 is CASSLGTFGENTEAFF. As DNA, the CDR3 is TGTGCCAGCAGCTTGGGAACTTTCGGGGAGAACACTGAAGCTTTCTTT.